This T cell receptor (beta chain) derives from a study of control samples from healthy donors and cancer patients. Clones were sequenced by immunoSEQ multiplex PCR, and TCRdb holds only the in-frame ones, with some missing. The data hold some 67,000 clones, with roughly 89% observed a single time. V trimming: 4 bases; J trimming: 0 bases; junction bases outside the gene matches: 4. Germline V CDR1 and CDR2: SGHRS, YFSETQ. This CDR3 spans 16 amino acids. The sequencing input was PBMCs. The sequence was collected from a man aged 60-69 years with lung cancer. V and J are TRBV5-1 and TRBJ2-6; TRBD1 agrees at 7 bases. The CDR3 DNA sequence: TGCGCCAGCAGCACCGGGACAGCCTCTGGGGCCAACGTCCTGACTTTC. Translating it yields CASSTGTASGANVLTF.